This entry concerns a single T cell receptor (beta chain). Its antigen remains unidentified. The input lacks base qualities; no much larger clone sits a single base away. These data come from a study of Ad26.COV2.S vaccination and SARS-CoV-2 variants (dated by TCRdb to the early 2020s). As for the study more broadly: Vaccine-arm donors came from COV1001, a multicentre, randomized, double-blind, placebo-controlled phase I-IIa trial of Ad26.COV2.S in healthy adults. Blinding of investigators to trial group allocation was maintained during experiments and outcome assessment. Dosing of Ad26.COV2.S was intramuscular, at either 5x10^10 or 1x10^11 viral particles, delivered as one shot or as two shots spaced 56 days apart. Participants in the trial were split at random into five groups of five each, receiving low-dose or high-dose Ad26.COV2.S once or twice, or else placebo on both occasions. A total of approximately 30 samples were included in the TCR-sequenced set, comprising some 20 Ad26.COV2.S vaccine recipients, 5 placebo recipients and 8 SARS-CoV-2 convalescent individuals. Sequencing of the TCRbeta repertoire served to evaluate the specificity and breadth of SARS-CoV-2-reactive T cell receptors following Ad26.COV2.S vaccination. What the research found in general, with its limitations: After vaccination, substantial breadth of spike-specific CD8+ and CD4+ T cell responses was reported. Vaccine and placebo recipients had similar non-spike TCR breadth, a finding consistent with the vaccine containing only spike. Compared with placebo recipients, Ad26.COV2.S recipients showed higher spike-specific TCR breadth (P = 0.0014). According to the authors, total T cell responses may have been underestimated by the TCR breadth and depth analyses. The study was not powered for comparison of responses between vaccine doses or regimens.

TCRbeta CDR3 regions were sequenced with the immunoSEQ Assay. After extraction, genomic DNA underwent amplification by bias-controlled multiplex PCR, followed by high-throughput sequencing. Regarding the original processing steps: To quantify the absolute abundance of every unique TCRbeta CDR3 region, sequences were collapsed and filtered. Usable DNA was measured by amplifying reference genes present in all nucleated cells, and TCRbeta template counts were normalized to that usable DNA to estimate T cell fraction. Repertoire TCRs were annotated as SARS-CoV-2-specific by exact matching of V gene, CDR3 amino acid sequence and J gene to a known reactive TCR set. MIRA supplied the reference SARS-CoV-2 TCR set, which was filtered for enrichment in COVID-19-positive ImmuneCODE repertoires so that public or cross-reactive TCRs were removed. Drawing on the MIRA antigens, annotated TCRs were analysed further at the level of specific ORF or position within ORF. Breadth was defined as the number of annotated unique rearrangements divided by the total number of unique productive rearrangements, and depth was defined as the summed frequency of the annotated unique rearrangements. TCR breadth was compared between groups using two-sided Wilcoxon rank-sum tests. TCRdb provides this immuneACCESS table in a form limited to in-frame rearrangements. Some clones are lacking; in checked studies, under half of them reflect an unresolved V gene, and why the rest are absent is not known. V and J calls and clone size are given by that table; D and trimming were obtained from the DNA. The sample table holds hundreds of thousands of clones, of which approximately 92% were seen once. The ten largest clones represent approximately 1.6% of the sample.

CDR1 MNHEY and CDR2 SVGEGT are derived from the germline V gene. The CDR3 starts with the cysteine, ends with the phenylalanine, and has 14 residues. The sequence is cut down to CDR3 DNA, 42 bases in frame from base 1. The V end loses 5 bases and the J end loses 8 bases, and a stretch of 18 bases separates them. Explained via the paper, the treatment or condition label denotes: around 19 received Ad26.COV2.S at low or high dose, single or two shots; roughly five received placebo; per-sample allocation not given. Repertoires of vaccine and placebo recipients were sequenced from samples collected on day 63 after the first injection. Between 29 July and 7 August 2020, Cohort 1b enrolled fewer than 30 adults aged 18-55 years at one site in Boston, USA. Ad26.COV2.S consisted of a replication-incompetent adenovirus type 26 vector by which a prefusion-stabilized SARS-CoV-2 spike protein from the original Wuhan strain was expressed.

The receptor was derived from a person between 18 and 59 years old who received the Ad26.COV2.S COVID-19 vaccine or a placebo. The V and J segments used are TRBV6-2 or TRBV6-3 and TRBJ1-2; TRBD1 is a weak D gene call, 5 bases matching. The sequenced sample was peripheral blood, obtained in a trial of Ad26.COV2.S vaccine versus placebo. In nucleotides, the sequence is TGTGCCAGCAGTCGGGCTCAGGCAGGGCAAGGCTACACCTTC. Translated, it reads CASSRAQAGQGYTF.